Listed below are T cell receptor beta chains from one sample, sequenced in a study of beta chain features in type 1 diabetes. Assay used: immunoSEQ multiplex PCR; TCRdb lists only in-frame clones, some missing. The sample yields about 150,000 clones, 7% to 10% seen once. Input material: central memory CD4+ T cells from blood. These receptors were obtained from a man between 18 and 29 years old in good health. Each CDR3 is given with its conserved first and last residue. The D gene is left open where the match is weak. Clone size is given for some rows only: seen once, a few or many times, or a class if the clone is expanded.

TGTGCCAGCAGCTCGGAGCGGGGGGCTTACAATGAGCAGTTCTTC	CASSSERGAYNEQFF	15	NA	TRBV5-6	TRBD2	TRBJ2-1
TGTGCCAGCAGCGAACAGGGGGCGACCGGGGAGCTGTTTTTT	CASSEQGATGELFF	14	NA	TRBV7-6	TRBD1	TRBJ2-2
TGTGCCAGTAGTCGAAAGGGGGCTCGTCAGCCCCAGCATTTT	CASSRKGARQPQHF	14	few	TRBV19	TRBD1	TRBJ1-5
TGTGCCAGCAGCTTAGAGGGAACGGGACTCATCGAACAGTACTTC	CASSLEGTGLIEQYF	15	NA	TRBV7-6	NA	TRBJ2-7
TGTGCCAGCAGCCGCGGGGTAGCGGGGAGTCGAGGGGAGACCCAGTACTTC	CASSRGVAGSRGETQYF	17	few	TRBV7-7	TRBD2	TRBJ2-5
TGCAGCGTTGTAAGACTAGCGGGCGAGACCCAGTACTTC	CSVVRLAGETQYF	13	few	TRBV29-1	TRBD2	TRBJ2-5
TGTGCCAGCAGCTTAAATCTGGGCACTCCCTACAATGAGCAGTTCTTC	CASSLNLGTPYNEQFF	16	few	TRBV7-3	NA	TRBJ2-1
TGTGCCAGCAGCCGGGGGGAAGTCACCGGGGAGCTGTTTTTT	CASSRGEVTGELFF	14	NA	TRBV7-3	TRBD2	TRBJ2-2
TGTGCCAGCAGCTTAGAGGCTGACAGTCCTTGGTACAATGAGCAGTTCTTC	CASSLEADSPWYNEQFF	17	NA	TRBV7-9	NA	TRBJ2-1
TGTGCCAGCAATTACAGGGGAGAGCAGTTCTTC	CASNYRGEQFF	11	few	TRBV7-8	TRBD1	TRBJ2-1
TGTGCCAGCAGCTTAGCTTCAAGGGACAGTTTATATGGCTACACCTTC	CASSLASRDSLYGYTF	16	few	TRBV7-9	TRBD1	TRBJ1-2
TGTGCCAGCAGCTCCCGGGACTCCCATGGCTACACCTTC	CASSSRDSHGYTF	13	NA	TRBV7-8	NA	TRBJ1-2
TGTGCCAGCTCACCACGGGCCCTTCAAGGCGATGAGCAGTTCTTC	CASSPRALQGDEQFF	15	many	TRBV18	NA	TRBJ2-1
TGTGCCAGCAGCTTAGCGGCTTCAGATACGCAGTATTTT	CASSLAASDTQYF	13	NA	TRBV7-2	NA	TRBJ2-3
TGTGCCAGCTCACAACAACGTCCCCCCTACGAGCAGTACTTC	CASSQQRPPYEQYF	14	few	TRBV18	NA	TRBJ2-7
TGTGCCAGGGGAATTCGACAGGGGACTGAAGCTTTCTTT	CARGIRQGTEAFF	13	few	TRBV6-1	TRBD1	TRBJ1-1
TGTGCCAGCAGCTCCGGGACTAGCGGGGGGTACGGCACAGATACGCAGTATTTT	CASSSGTSGGYGTDTQYF	18	NA	TRBV5-4	TRBD2	TRBJ2-3
TGTGCCAGCTCACCACCGTCGGGGACAAGCAATCAGCCCCAGCATTTT	CASSPPSGTSNQPQHF	16	NA	TRBV18	NA	TRBJ1-5
TGTGCCAGCAGTGAAGAGCTCAGGGGGCTCCTGCAGTATTTT	CASSEELRGLLQYF	14	few	TRBV6-1	TRBD1	TRBJ2-3
TGCGCCAGCGGACAGGGGGCGACGACTGGAAACACCATATATTTT	CASGQGATTGNTIYF	15	few	TRBV10-2	TRBD1	TRBJ1-3
TGTGCCAGCAGTGAAGGCCAGGGATACTATGGCTACACCTTC	CASSEGQGYYGYTF	14	NA	TRBV2	NA	TRBJ1-2
TGTGCCAGCAGTTACAATCAAGATACGCAGTATTTT	CASSYNQDTQYF	12	few	TRBV6-5	NA	TRBJ2-3
TGTGCCAGCAGCTTAGAGGGACAGGGCTTCGGGGGGGGATACACCTTC	CASSLEGQGFGGGYTF	16	NA	TRBV7-2	TRBD1	TRBJ1-2
TGTGCCTGGCGCCAACGGGGGGGGAGTTCACCCCTCCACTTT	CAWRQRGGSSPLHF	14	few	TRBV30	NA	TRBJ1-6
TGTGCCACCAGCAGAGATCATGGCGGGGGGCTTATCCAAGAGACCCAGTACTTC	CATSRDHGGGLIQETQYF	18	NA	TRBV15	TRBD2	TRBJ2-5
TGTGCCAGCAGTTTAAATCCGGATTCACCCCTCCACTTT	CASSLNPDSPLHF	13	few	TRBV27	NA	TRBJ1-6
TGTGCCAGCAGACGATCCGAAGGGGGGGGGCCGCAAGAGACCCAGTACTTC	CASRRSEGGGPQETQYF	17	NA	TRBV4-2	NA	TRBJ2-5
TGTGCCAGCAGTTACTCGAACAGGGCTTACGAGCAGTACTTC	CASSYSNRAYEQYF	14	NA	TRBV6-5	NA	TRBJ2-7
TGCAGCGTCACCCAAGGACAGGTAGAAACTGAAGCTTTCTTT	CSVTQGQVETEAFF	14	NA	TRBV29-1	TRBD1	TRBJ1-1
TGTGCCAGCAAACTCAGGGGTTTCGGGACTGAAGCTTTCTTT	CASKLRGFGTEAFF	14	few	TRBV6-1	NA	TRBJ1-1
TGTGCCAGCAGTGAGAGGTTAGCGGGGGGCCAGCAGTACTTC	CASSERLAGGQQYF	14	few	TRBV6-4	TRBD2	TRBJ2-7
TGTGCCAGCAGCAAACAGGACAGGATGGTCCAGTACTTC	CASSKQDRMVQYF	13	few	TRBV5-8	TRBD1	TRBJ2-5
TGTGCCAGCAGCGGGACAGCAACGAGCTCTGGAAACACCATATATTTT	CASSGTATSSGNTIYF	16	NA	TRBV6-6	TRBD1	TRBJ1-3
TGTGCCAGCAGTGAGGCTGGACTCCTCTATGGCTACACCTTC	CASSEAGLLYGYTF	14	NA	TRBV2	NA	TRBJ1-2
TGCGCCAGCAGCCCAGGGACAGGGGGGCCCTACGAGCAGTACTTC	CASSPGTGGPYEQYF	15	few	TRBV4-3	TRBD1	TRBJ2-7
TGCAGCGTCGCTGGGACAGTTAATCAGCCCCAGCATTTT	CSVAGTVNQPQHF	13	few	TRBV29-1	TRBD1	TRBJ1-5
TGTGCCAGCAGCCCCCGGACAGCATCCACCGGGGAGCTGTTTTTT	CASSPRTASTGELFF	15	NA	TRBV9	NA	TRBJ2-2